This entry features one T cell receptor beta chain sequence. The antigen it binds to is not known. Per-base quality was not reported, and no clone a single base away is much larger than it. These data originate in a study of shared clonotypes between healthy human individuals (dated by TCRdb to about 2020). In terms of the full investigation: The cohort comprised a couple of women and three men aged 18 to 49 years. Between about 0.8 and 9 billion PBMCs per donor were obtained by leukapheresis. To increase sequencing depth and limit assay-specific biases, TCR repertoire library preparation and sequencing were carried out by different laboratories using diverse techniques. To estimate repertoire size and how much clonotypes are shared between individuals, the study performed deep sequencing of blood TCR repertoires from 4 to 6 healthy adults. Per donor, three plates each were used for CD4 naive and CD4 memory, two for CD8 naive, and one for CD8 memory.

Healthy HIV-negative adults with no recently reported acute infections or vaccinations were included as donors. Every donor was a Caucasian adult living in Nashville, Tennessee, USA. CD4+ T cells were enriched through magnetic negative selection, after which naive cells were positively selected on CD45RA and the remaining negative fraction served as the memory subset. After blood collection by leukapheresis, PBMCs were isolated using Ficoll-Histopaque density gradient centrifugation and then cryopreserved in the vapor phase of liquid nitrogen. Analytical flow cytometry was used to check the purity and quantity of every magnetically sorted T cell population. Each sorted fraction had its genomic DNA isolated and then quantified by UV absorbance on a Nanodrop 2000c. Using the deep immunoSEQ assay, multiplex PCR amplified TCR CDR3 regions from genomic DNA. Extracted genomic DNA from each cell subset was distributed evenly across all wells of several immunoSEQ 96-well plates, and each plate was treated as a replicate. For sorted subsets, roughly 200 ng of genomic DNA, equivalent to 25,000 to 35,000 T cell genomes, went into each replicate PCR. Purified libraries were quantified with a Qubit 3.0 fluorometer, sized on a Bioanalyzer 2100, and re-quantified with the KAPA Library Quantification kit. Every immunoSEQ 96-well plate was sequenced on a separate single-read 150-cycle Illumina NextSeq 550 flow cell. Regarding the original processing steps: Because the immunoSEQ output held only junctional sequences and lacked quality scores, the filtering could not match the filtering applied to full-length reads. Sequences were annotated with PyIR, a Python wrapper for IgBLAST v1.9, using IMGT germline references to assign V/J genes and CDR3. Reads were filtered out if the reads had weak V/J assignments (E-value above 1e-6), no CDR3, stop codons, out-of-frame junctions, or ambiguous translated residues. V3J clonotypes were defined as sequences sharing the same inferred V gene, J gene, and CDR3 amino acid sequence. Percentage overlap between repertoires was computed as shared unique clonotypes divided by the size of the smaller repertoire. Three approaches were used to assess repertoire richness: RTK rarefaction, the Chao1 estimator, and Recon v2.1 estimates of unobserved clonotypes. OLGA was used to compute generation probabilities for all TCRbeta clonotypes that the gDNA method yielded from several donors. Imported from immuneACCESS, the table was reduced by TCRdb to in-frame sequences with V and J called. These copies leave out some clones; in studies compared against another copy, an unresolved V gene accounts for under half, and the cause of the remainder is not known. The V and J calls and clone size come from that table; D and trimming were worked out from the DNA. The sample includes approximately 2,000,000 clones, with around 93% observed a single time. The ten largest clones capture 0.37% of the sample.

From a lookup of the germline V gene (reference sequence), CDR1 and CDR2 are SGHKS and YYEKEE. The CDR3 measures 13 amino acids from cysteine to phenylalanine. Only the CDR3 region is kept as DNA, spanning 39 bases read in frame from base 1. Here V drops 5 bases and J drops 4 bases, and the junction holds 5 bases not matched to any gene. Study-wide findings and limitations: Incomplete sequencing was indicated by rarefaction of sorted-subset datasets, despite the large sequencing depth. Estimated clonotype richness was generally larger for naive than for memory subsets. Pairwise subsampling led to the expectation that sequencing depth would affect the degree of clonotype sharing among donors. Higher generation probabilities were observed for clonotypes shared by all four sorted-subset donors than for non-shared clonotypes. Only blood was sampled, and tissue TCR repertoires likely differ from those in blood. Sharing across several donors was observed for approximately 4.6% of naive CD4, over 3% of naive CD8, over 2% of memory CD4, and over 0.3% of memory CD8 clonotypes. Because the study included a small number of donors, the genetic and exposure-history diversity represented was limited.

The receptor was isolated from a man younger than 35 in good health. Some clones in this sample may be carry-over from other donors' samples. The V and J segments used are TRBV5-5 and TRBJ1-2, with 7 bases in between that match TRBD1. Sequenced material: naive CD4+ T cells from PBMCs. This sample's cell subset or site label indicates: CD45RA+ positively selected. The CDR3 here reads CASSSQGSYGYTF. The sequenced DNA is TGTGCCAGCAGTTCACAGGGGAGCTATGGCTACACCTTC.